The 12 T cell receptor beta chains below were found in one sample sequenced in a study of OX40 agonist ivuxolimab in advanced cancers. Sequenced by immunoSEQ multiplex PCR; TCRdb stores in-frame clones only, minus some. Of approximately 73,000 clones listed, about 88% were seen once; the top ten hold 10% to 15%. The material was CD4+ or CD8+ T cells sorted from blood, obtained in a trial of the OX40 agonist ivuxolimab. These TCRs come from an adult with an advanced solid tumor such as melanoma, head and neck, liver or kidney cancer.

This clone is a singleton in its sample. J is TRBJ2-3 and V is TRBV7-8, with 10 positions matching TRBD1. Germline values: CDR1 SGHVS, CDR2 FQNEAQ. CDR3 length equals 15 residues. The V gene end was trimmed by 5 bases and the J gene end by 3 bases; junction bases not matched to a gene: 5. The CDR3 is CASSRTGGRTDTQYF. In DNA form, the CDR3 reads TGTGCCAGCAGCAGGACAGGGGGTAGGACAGATACGCAGTATTTT. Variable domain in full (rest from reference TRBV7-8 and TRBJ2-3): GAGVSQSPRYKVAKRGQDVALRCDPISGHVSLFWYQQALGQGPEFLTYFQNEAQLDKSGLPSDRFFAERPEGSVSTLKIQRTQQEDSAVYLCASSRTGGRTDTQYFGPGTRLTVL.

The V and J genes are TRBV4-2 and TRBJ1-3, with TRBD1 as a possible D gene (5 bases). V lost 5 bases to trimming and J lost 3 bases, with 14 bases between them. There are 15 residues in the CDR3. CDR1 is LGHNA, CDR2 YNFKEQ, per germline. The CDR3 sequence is CASSSTPGSGNTIYF. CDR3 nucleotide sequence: TGTGCCAGCAGCTCGACCCCAGGGAGTGGAAACACCATATATTTT.

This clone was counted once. The CDR3 region is CASSQDRGSGYEQYF. In DNA form, the CDR3 reads TGTGCCAGCAGCCAAGATCGAGGGAGTGGTTACGAGCAGTACTTC. The rearrangement links TRBV4-2 to TRBJ2-7; D might be TRBD2 (5 bases). The CDR3 covers 15 residues. V was pared by 0 bases and J by 4 bases, with 13 bases between. Germline V lookup: CDR1 LGHNA, CDR2 YNFKEQ.

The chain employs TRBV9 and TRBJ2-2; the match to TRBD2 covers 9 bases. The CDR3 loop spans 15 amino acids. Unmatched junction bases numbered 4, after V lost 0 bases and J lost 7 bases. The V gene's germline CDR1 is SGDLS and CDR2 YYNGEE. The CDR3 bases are TGTGCCAGCAGCGTAGGTAGCGGGAGCATCGGGGAGCTGTTTTTT. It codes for CASSVGSGSIGELFF.

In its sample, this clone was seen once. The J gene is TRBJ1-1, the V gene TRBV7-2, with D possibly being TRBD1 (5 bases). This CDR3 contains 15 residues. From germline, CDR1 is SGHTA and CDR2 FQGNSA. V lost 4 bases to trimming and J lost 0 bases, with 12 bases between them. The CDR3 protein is CASSSWGPVNTEAFF. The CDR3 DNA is TGTGCCAGCAGCTCATGGGGACCAGTGAACACTGAAGCTTTCTTT.

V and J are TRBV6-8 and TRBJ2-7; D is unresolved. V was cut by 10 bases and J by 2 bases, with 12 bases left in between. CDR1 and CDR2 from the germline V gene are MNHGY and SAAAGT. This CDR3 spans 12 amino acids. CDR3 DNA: TGTGCCAAGGAAGTGGATCCCTACGAGCAGTACTTC. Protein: CAKEVDPYEQYF.

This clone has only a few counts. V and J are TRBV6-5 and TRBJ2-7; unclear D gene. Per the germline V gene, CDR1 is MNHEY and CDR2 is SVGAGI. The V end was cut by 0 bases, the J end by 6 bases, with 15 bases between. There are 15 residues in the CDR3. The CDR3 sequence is CASSYSPTRNAEQYF. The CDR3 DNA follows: TGTGCCAGCAGTTACTCACCGACAAGGAACGCCGAGCAGTACTTC.

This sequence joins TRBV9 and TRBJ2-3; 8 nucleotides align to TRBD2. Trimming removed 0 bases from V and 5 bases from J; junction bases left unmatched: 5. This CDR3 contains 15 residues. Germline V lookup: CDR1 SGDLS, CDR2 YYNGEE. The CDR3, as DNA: TGTGCCAGCAGCGTAGCTGGGACTAGTGTAGATACGCAGTATTTT. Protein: CASSVAGTSVDTQYF.

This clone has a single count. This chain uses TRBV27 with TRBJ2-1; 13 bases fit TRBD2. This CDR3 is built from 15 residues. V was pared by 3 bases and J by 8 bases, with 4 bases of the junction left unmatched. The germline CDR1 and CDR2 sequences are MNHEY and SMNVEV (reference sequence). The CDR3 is CASSFGTSGTDEQFF. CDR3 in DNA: TGTGCCAGCAGTTTCGGGACTAGCGGGACGGATGAGCAGTTCTTC.

This CDR3 reads CASSRIMGGNYEQYF. The CDR3 bases are TGTGCCAGCAGCCGGATTATGGGAGGGAACTACGAGCAGTACTTC. This rearrangement joins TRBV7-9 to TRBJ2-7; 7 nucleotides match TRBD2. Trimming took 5 bases from V and 3 from J; bases not matched to a gene: 10. The CDR3 spans 15 residues. Germline V lookup: CDR1 SEHNR, CDR2 FQNEAQ (reference sequence).

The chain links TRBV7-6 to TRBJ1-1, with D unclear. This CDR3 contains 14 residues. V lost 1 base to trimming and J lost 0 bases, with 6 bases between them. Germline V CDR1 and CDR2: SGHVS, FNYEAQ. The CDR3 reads CASSLGALNTEAFF. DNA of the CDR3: TGTGCCAGCAGCTTAGGGGCCCTGAACACTGAAGCTTTCTTT.

The CDR3 coding sequence is TGTGCCAGCAGGGGGACAGGGGGCAATCAGCCCCAGCATTTT. Its translation is CASRGTGGNQPQHF. The chain has TRBV6-5 and TRBJ1-5; TRBD1 agrees at 10 bases. The CDR3 runs 14 residues. From germline, CDR1 is MNHEY and CDR2 SVGAGI. Losses at the gene ends were 6 bases for V and 2 bases for J; bases not matched to a gene: 1.